This entry describes one TCR beta chain. Its antigen is not identified. The data originate from a study of cytomegalovirus exposure and HLA in healthy donors. This CDR3 region has 12 residues. CDR1 is GTSNPN and CDR2 is SVGIG in the germline V gene (reference sequence). Trimming removed 2 bases from V and 4 bases from J, with 9 bases in between. Study-wide points: Analysis was performed later, and it showed HLA-associated TCR beta chains to be more clonally expanded than equally common others. Analyzed later, most CMV-associated TCR beta chains appeared HLA-restricted. Most TCRs appeared rarely, but some public TCRs recurred in many donors. An analysis was carried out later, and it reportedly showed fewer N-insertions in an Asian-associated ancestry cluster than the roughly 670-donor mean.

Primers for the PCR totalled 60 Vbeta and 13 Jbeta. Some clones are missing from TCRdb's copy, which holds only in-frame ones; the method was immunoSEQ multiplex PCR. The sample table includes approximately 100,000 clones. Sample: PBMCs. The chain couples TRBV30 to TRBJ2-7; weak D call: TRBD1 (5 bases). The clonotype originates from a man aged 45 to 65 in good health and CMV-seronegative. The CDR3, as DNA: TGTGCCTGGAGTACCGACAGATACGAGCAGTACTTC. Protein sequence: CAWSTDRYEQYF. The full variable domain, its missing parts supplied by reference TRBV30 and TRBJ2-7, is SQTIHQWPATLVQPVGSPLSLECTVEGTSNPNLYWYRQAAGRGLQLLFYSVGIGQISSEVPQNLSASRPQDRQFILSSKKLLLSDSGFYLCAWSTDRYEQYFGPGTRLTVT.